These T cell receptor beta chains were read from a single sample in a study of shared clonotypes between healthy human individuals. Assay used: immunoSEQ multiplex PCR; TCRdb lists only in-frame clones, some missing. The data show approximately 740,000 clones, with almost 95% seen just once and 20% to 30% held by the top ten. Sequenced material: naive CD8+ T cells sorted from blood. The receptors were gathered from a man younger than 45 in good health. CDR3s include the opening cysteine and the closing phenylalanine or tryptophan. Each record gives: V gene, J gene, clone size, D gene, CDR3 protein, CDR3 DNA. A D gene is named only where the DNA matches it firmly. Clone size appears in some rows only: once, few, many, or a class for an expanded clone.

V: TRBV5-1
J: TRBJ1-1
size: .
D: TRBD1
CDR3: CASSLGSGGTGTEAFF
DNA: TGCGCCAGCAGCTTGGGATCAGGGGGAACGGGAACTGAAGCTTTCTTT

V: TRBV28
J: TRBJ2-5
size: .
D: TRBD1
CDR3: CASSLDLGQGKETQYF
DNA: TGTGCCAGCAGCCTAGACTTAGGACAGGGCAAAGAGACCCAGTACTTC

V: TRBV28
J: TRBJ2-7
size: .
D: TRBD1
CDR3: CASSSTGQGAGEQYF
DNA: TGTGCCAGCAGTTCGACGGGACAGGGGGCGGGTGAGCAGTACTTC

V: TRBV5-5
J: TRBJ2-1
size: .
D: .
CDR3: CASSLSGSAYNEQFF
DNA: TGTGCCAGCAGCTTGTCGGGTTCAGCCTACAATGAGCAGTTCTTC

V: TRBV6-1
J: TRBJ1-6
size: .
D: .
CDR3: CASSEGRPLHF
DNA: TGTGCCAGCAGTGAAGGGAGGCCCCTCCACTTT

V: TRBV28
J: TRBJ2-7
size: .
D: TRBD2
CDR3: CASSPHSGGPGAVYEQYF
DNA: TGTGCCAGCAGCCCGCATAGCGGGGGGCCAGGCGCCGTTTACGAGCAGTACTTC

V: TRBV4-3
J: TRBJ1-5
size: .
D: .
CDR3: CASSQDYSNQPQHF
DNA: TGCGCCAGCAGCCAAGATTATAGCAATCAGCCCCAGCATTTT

V: TRBV28
J: TRBJ2-7
size: .
D: .
CDR3: CASRRSVYEQYF
DNA: TGTGCCAGCAGACGCTCGGTATACGAGCAGTACTTC

V: TRBV18
J: TRBJ1-1
size: .
D: TRBD1
CDR3: CASSQTRDRFTEAFF
DNA: TGTGCCAGCTCACAAACCCGGGACAGGTTCACTGAAGCTTTCTTT

V: TRBV6-5
J: TRBJ1-1
size: .
D: .
CDR3: CASPGNTEAFF
DNA: TGTGCCAGCCCGGGGAACACTGAAGCTTTCTTT

V: TRBV7-8
J: TRBJ1-1
size: .
D: .
CDR3: CASSYTVSEAFF
DNA: TGTGCCAGCAGCTATACAGTCTCTGAAGCTTTCTTT

V: TRBV13
J: TRBJ2-7
size: .
D: .
CDR3: CASSIEVLGEQYF
DNA: TGTGCCAGCAGCATCGAGGTCCTGGGGGAGCAGTACTTC

V: TRBV5-6
J: TRBJ1-3
size: .
D: TRBD1
CDR3: CASSLVDRGTGNTIYF
DNA: TGTGCCAGCAGCTTGGTGGACAGGGGAACTGGAAACACCATATATTTT

V: TRBV27
J: TRBJ2-1
size: .
D: TRBD2
CDR3: CASSFLAGGLDEQFF
DNA: TGTGCCAGCAGTTTCCTAGCGGGAGGGCTGGATGAGCAGTTCTTC

V: TRBV27
J: TRBJ1-5
size: .
D: .
CDR3: CASSRERYRVSNQPQHF
DNA: TGTGCCAGCAGTCGCGAACGTTACAGGGTTAGCAATCAGCCCCAGCATTTT

V: TRBV4-2
J: TRBJ2-5
size: few
D: TRBD2
CDR3: CASSQAGGPSETQYF
DNA: TGTGCCAGCAGCCAAGCGGGAGGGCCCTCAGAGACCCAGTACTTC

V: TRBV6-1
J: TRBJ2-7
size: .
D: .
CDR3: CASSEWQGGTYEQYF
DNA: TGTGCCAGCAGTGAATGGCAGGGGGGGACCTACGAGCAGTACTTC

V: TRBV7-9
J: TRBJ2-7
size: .
D: .
CDR3: CASSPDSSSYEQYF
DNA: TGTGCCAGCAGCCCGGACAGTAGCTCCTACGAGCAGTACTTC

V: TRBV27
J: TRBJ2-3
size: once
D: .
CDR3: CASSSLAGYTDTQYF
DNA: TGTGCCAGCAGTTCCCTCGCGGGGTACACAGATACGCAGTATTTT

V: TRBV7-6
J: TRBJ2-1
size: once
D: .
CDR3: CASSLDLGTNNEQFF
DNA: TGTGCCAGCAGCTTAGATTTGGGGACGAACAATGAGCAGTTCTTC

V: TRBV27
J: TRBJ2-7
size: .
D: .
CDR3: CASSLAGPAYEQYF
DNA: TGTGCCAGCAGTTTAGCGGGACCTGCCTACGAGCAGTACTTC

V: TRBV11-3
J: TRBJ2-1
size: .
D: .
CDR3: CASSLESSPMSSYNEQFF
DNA: TGTGCCAGCAGCTTAGAAAGTAGTCCTATGAGCTCCTACAATGAGCAGTTCTTC

V: TRBV9
J: TRBJ2-5
size: .
D: TRBD1
CDR3: CASSTFRGSLETQYF
DNA: TGTGCCAGCAGCACCTTCAGGGGGTCGTTAGAGACCCAGTACTTC

V: TRBV11-2
J: TRBJ2-1
size: .
D: TRBD1
CDR3: CASSSGQGPYNEQFF
DNA: TGTGCCAGCAGCTCGGGACAGGGGCCCTACAATGAGCAGTTCTTC

V: TRBV6-5
J: TRBJ1-5
size: few
D: TRBD1
CDR3: CASRRTGDNQPQHF
DNA: TGTGCCAGCAGGCGCACAGGGGACAATCAGCCCCAGCATTTT

V: TRBV29-1
J: TRBJ2-1
size: .
D: TRBD2
CDR3: CSVGGLWGLADNEQFF
DNA: TGCAGCGTTGGGGGTCTTTGGGGACTAGCGGACAATGAGCAGTTCTTC

V: TRBV15
J: TRBJ1-5
size: once
D: .
CDR3: CATSQPQHF
DNA: TGTGCCACCAGTCAGCCCCAGCATTTT

V: TRBV7-8
J: TRBJ2-2
size: .
D: TRBD2
CDR3: CASIRSSGRALGTGELFF
DNA: TGTGCCAGCATACGGTCCAGCGGGAGGGCTCTGGGCACCGGGGAGCTGTTTTTT

V: TRBV28
J: TRBJ2-7
size: once
D: TRBD1
CDR3: CASSRDRPLSEQYF
DNA: TGTGCCAGCAGCCGGGACAGGCCTCTATCCGAGCAGTACTTC

V: TRBV28
J: TRBJ1-2
size: .
D: TRBD1
CDR3: CASSNPGQGAIGYGYTF
DNA: TGTGCCAGCAGTAACCCGGGACAGGGGGCGATCGGCTATGGCTACACCTTC

V: TRBV14
J: TRBJ2-7
size: .
D: TRBD2
CDR3: CASSQVEAGGPYEQYF
DNA: TGTGCCAGCAGCCAAGTTGAAGCGGGAGGTCCCTACGAGCAGTACTTC

V: TRBV6-5
J: TRBJ1-2
size: .
D: .
CDR3: CASSYSNRGIDYGYTF
DNA: TGTGCCAGCAGTTACTCGAATAGGGGGATAGACTATGGCTACACCTTC

V: TRBV11-2
J: TRBJ1-1
size: .
D: .
CDR3: CASSLLRAGMNTEAFF
DNA: TGTGCCAGCAGCTTGCTTCGGGCAGGCATGAACACTGAAGCTTTCTTT

V: TRBV28
J: TRBJ1-2
size: .
D: .
CDR3: CASSFLETTNYGYTF
DNA: TGTGCCAGCAGTTTTCTCGAGACTACTAACTATGGCTACACCTTC

V: TRBV7-9
J: TRBJ2-7
size: .
D: .
CDR3: CASAVDEQYF
DNA: TGTGCCAGCGCTGTAGACGAGCAGTACTTC

V: TRBV10-2
J: TRBJ2-7
size: .
D: TRBD2
CDR3: CASSERDYSYEQYF
DNA: TGCGCCAGCAGTGAACGGGACTACTCCTACGAGCAGTACTTC

V: TRBV6-5
J: TRBJ1-2
size: .
D: TRBD1
CDR3: CASSYSNRGVGGYTF
DNA: TGTGCCAGCAGTTACTCTAACAGGGGCGTGGGTGGCTACACCTTC

V: TRBV5-5
J: TRBJ2-3
size: .
D: TRBD2
CDR3: CASSLASLGPSGSSIDTQYF
DNA: TGTGCCAGCAGCTTGGCCTCTCTCGGACCAAGCGGGAGTTCCATAGATACGCAGTATTTT

V: TRBV4-3
J: TRBJ1-3
size: .
D: .
CDR3: CASSRERGGAGNTIYF
DNA: TGCGCCAGCAGCCGCGAACGAGGGGGGGCTGGAAACACCATATATTTT

V: TRBV27
J: TRBJ1-5
size: .
D: .
CDR3: CASSLLGEGQPQHF
DNA: TGTGCCAGCAGTTTATTGGGGGAAGGACAGCCCCAGCATTTT

V: TRBV28
J: TRBJ2-7
size: .
D: .
CDR3: CASDRGSYEQYF
DNA: TGTGCCAGCGATCGGGGCTCCTACGAGCAGTACTTC

V: TRBV27
J: TRBJ2-5
size: once
D: TRBD1
CDR3: CASSLLTGETQYF
DNA: TGTGCCAGCAGTTTATTGACAGGGGAAACCCAGTACTTC

V: TRBV6-5
J: TRBJ2-1
size: .
D: .
CDR3: CASSRSGVHNEQFF
DNA: TGTGCCAGCAGCCGATCGGGGGTCCACAATGAGCAGTTCTTC

V: TRBV7-9
J: TRBJ1-2
size: .
D: .
CDR3: CASSYGGGLVYGYTF
DNA: TGTGCCAGCAGCTATGGAGGGGGGCTGGTCTATGGCTACACCTTC

V: TRBV7-9
J: TRBJ2-7
size: .
D: .
CDR3: CASSYHPGTESSYEQYF
DNA: TGTGCCAGCAGCTATCATCCCGGGACGGAGAGCTCCTACGAGCAGTACTTC

V: TRBV7-3
J: TRBJ2-7
size: .
D: .
CDR3: CASSLPRAGEQYF
DNA: TGTGCCAGCAGCTTACCCAGGGCGGGCGAGCAGTACTTC

V: TRBV14
J: TRBJ2-3
size: .
D: TRBD2
CDR3: CASSRSDSGRADTQYF
DNA: TGTGCCAGCAGCCGCTCGGATAGCGGGAGGGCAGATACGCAGTATTTT

V: TRBV18
J: TRBJ2-2
size: .
D: .
CDR3: CASSPRVARELFF
DNA: TGTGCCAGCTCACCACGGGTTGCCCGGGAGCTGTTTTTT

V: TRBV9
J: TRBJ2-7
size: .
D: .
CDR3: CASSVEGRGDEQYF
DNA: TGTGCCAGCAGCGTAGAGGGTAGGGGGGACGAGCAGTACTTC